The present TCR beta chain was sequenced within a study of OX40 agonist ivuxolimab in advanced cancers. Study in general: As their treatment, patients were administered ivuxolimab, an agonistic anti-OX40 (CD134) antibody. Partial responses, seen in three patients, involved one hepatocellular carcinoma and two cutaneous melanomas. Findings of the study overall: Antigen specificity remained undetermined for the expanded peripheral T cells. CD4+ and CD8+ blood T cells expanded clonally by week 6 at 0.1 to 3.0 mg/kg.

Trimming removed 4 bases at V and 6 bases at J, with 14 bases between. Germline lookup yields CDR1 SGHRS and CDR2 YFSETQ. The CDR3 is made up of 14 amino acids. Comment on this clone: Its antigen is not known.

Method: immunoSEQ multiplex PCR; TCRdb's copy keeps in-frame clones and lacks some. The table includes some 95,000 clones, 92% detected once. The sequence was obtained from an adult with an advanced solid tumor such as melanoma, head and neck, liver or kidney cancer. The chain joins TRBV5-1 to TRBJ1-5; TRBD1 might be the D (6 bases). The sequencing used CD4+ or CD8+ T cells sorted from blood, collected in a trial of the OX40 agonist ivuxolimab. CDR3 protein: CASSIQGGGQPQHF. The CDR3 coding sequence is TGCGCCAGCAGCATACAGGGTGGGGGTCAGCCCCAGCATTTT. Combining the CDR3 with reference TRBV5-1 and TRBJ1-5 gives the whole variable domain KAGVTQTPRYLIKTRGQQVTLSCSPISGHRSVSWYQQTPGQGLQFLFEYFSETQRNKGNFPGRFSGRQFSNSRSEMNVSTLELGDSALYLCASSIQGGGQPQHFGDGTRLSIL.